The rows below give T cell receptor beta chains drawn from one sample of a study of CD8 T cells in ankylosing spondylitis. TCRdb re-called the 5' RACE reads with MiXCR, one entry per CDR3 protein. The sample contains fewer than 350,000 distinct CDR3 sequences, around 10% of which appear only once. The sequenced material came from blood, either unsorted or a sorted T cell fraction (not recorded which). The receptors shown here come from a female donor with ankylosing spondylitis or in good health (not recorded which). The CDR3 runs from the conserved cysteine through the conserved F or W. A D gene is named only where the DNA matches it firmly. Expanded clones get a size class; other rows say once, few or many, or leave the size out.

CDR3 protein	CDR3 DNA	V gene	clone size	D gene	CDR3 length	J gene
CASSSYYNQPQHF	TGTGCCAGCAGCTCCTACTATAATCAGCCCCAGCATTTT	TRBV11-2	NA	NA	13	TRBJ1-5
CASKGQPSYEQYF	TGTGCCAGTAAAGGGCAGCCCTCCTACGAGCAGTACTTC	TRBV27	few	NA	13	TRBJ2-7
CASAPGQRSYNEQFF	TGCGCCAGCGCGCCCGGACAGAGATCCTACAATGAGCAGTTCTTC	TRBV10-1	many	NA	15	TRBJ2-1
CASSYSGQGSNQPQHF	TGTGCCAGCAGTTACTCGGGGCAGGGGAGCAATCAGCCCCAGCATTTT	TRBV6-5	many	NA	16	TRBJ1-5
CATSRPDPVRANYNEQFF	TGTGCCACCAGCAGACCTGACCCGGTGCGGGCGAACTACAATGAGCAGTTCTTC	TRBV15	NA	NA	18	TRBJ2-1
CASSIQGKSAGYTF	TGTGCCAGCAGCATACAGGGGAAATCCGCTGGCTACACCTTC	TRBV7-2	many	TRBD1	14	TRBJ1-2
CASRQRNTSYEQYF	TGTGCCAGCAGACAGAGAAATACTTCCTACGAGCAGTACTTC	TRBV12-3/TRBV12-4	few	NA	14	TRBJ2-7
CASSEPWIGELFF	TGTGCCAGCAGCGAGCCTTGGATCGGGGAGCTGTTTTTT	TRBV7-8	NA	NA	13	TRBJ2-2
CASSPHPGTPYF	TGTGCCAGCAGTCCTCACCCCGGGACCCCTTACTTC	TRBV12-3/TRBV12-4	many	NA	12	TRBJ2-4
CASWAGDNTGELFF	TGTGCCAGCTGGGCGGGGGACAACACCGGGGAGCTGTTTTTT	TRBV5-4	many	TRBD2	14	TRBJ2-2
CSATPQGSNEKLFF	TGCAGTGCCACCCCCCAGGGATCTAATGAAAAACTGTTTTTT	TRBV20-1	NA	NA	14	TRBJ1-4
CASSARARDTGELFF	TGTGCCAGCAGTGCCCGGGCGCGGGACACCGGGGAGCTGTTTTTT	TRBV25-1	many	NA	15	TRBJ2-2
CASSFRQGAPGELFF	TGTGCCAGCAGTTTTCGGCAGGGTGCGCCCGGGGAGCTGTTTTTT	TRBV12-3/TRBV12-4	many	NA	15	TRBJ2-2
CASSGPGQLAGVETQYF	TGTGCCAGCAGTGGGCCAGGGCAGCTAGCGGGAGTAGAGACCCAGTACTTC	TRBV6-2/TRBV6-3	NA	TRBD2	17	TRBJ2-5
CASSPTDGAYEQYF	TGTGCCAGCAGCCCAACGGACGGAGCCTACGAGCAGTACTTC	TRBV7-9	few	NA	14	TRBJ2-7
CASSRGDVPGELFF	TGCGCCAGCAGCCGGGGGGACGTTCCCGGGGAGCTGTTTTTT	TRBV4-3	NA	NA	14	TRBJ2-2
CASGTGGGGETQYF	TGTGCCAGCGGGACAGGGGGTGGCGGAGAGACCCAGTACTTC	TRBV28	many	TRBD1	14	TRBJ2-5
CASSLTLGTYEQYF	TGTGCCAGCAGCTTAACCCTCGGGACCTACGAGCAGTACTTC	TRBV7-2	many	NA	14	TRBJ2-7